This record looks at one T cell receptor (beta chain) sequence and its context. Its matching antigen is unknown. V lost 2 bases to trimming and J lost 2 bases, with 15 bases between them. Germline CDR1 is SEHNR and CDR2 is FQNEAQ (reference sequence). The CDR3 is made up of 16 amino acids. This sample stems from a study of cytomegalovirus exposure and HLA in healthy donors. Study-level points and caveats: Confirmation was obtained in vitro that a few CMV-associated chains are specific for CMV antigens. Per a later analysis, HLA-associated TCR beta chains showed more clonal expansion than other, equally common TCR beta chains.

The PCR ran on 60 Vbeta and 13 Jbeta primers. The data were produced by immunoSEQ multiplex PCR, yet TCRdb's version contains in-frame clones alone and is incomplete. The sample consists of about 130,000 clones, 80% to 85% of them appearing once. The rearrangement uses TRBV7-9 and TRBJ1-2, with D maybe TRBD1 (5 bases). Sequenced sample: PBMCs. The TCR originated in a boy younger than 18 in good health and CMV-seronegative. In nucleotides, the CDR3 is TGTGCCAGCAGCTTATTAAGCGGGGGGGACAACTATGGCTACACCTTC. This translates into CASSLLSGGDNYGYTF.